The present entry profiles one T cell receptor (beta chain) with its context. The antigen is unknown. These data originate in a study of T cell responses to AZD1222 COVID-19 vaccine. General study results and limits: White British donors predominated, females outnumbered males, and clonal diversity was possibly underestimated.

V was shortened by 3 bases and J by 11 bases, with 28 bases between the two germline ends. The CDR3 runs 17 residues. CDR1 and CDR2 (germline): MGHRA, YSYEKL. Clones were sequenced by immunoSEQ multiplex PCR, and TCRdb holds only the in-frame ones, with some missing. The table includes some 150,000 clones, 90% to 95% detected once. Source: peripheral blood, taken on day 0 of AZD1222 vaccination. V usage is TRBV4-1 and J usage is TRBJ1-1; D may be TRBD1 (5 bases). The TCR originated in an adult in good health. Here the CDR3 DNA reads TGCGCCAGCAGCCACCCCTCGAGAGATCGGGGACTCATGGGGGCTTTCTTT. Translating it yields CASSHPSRDRGLMGAFF.